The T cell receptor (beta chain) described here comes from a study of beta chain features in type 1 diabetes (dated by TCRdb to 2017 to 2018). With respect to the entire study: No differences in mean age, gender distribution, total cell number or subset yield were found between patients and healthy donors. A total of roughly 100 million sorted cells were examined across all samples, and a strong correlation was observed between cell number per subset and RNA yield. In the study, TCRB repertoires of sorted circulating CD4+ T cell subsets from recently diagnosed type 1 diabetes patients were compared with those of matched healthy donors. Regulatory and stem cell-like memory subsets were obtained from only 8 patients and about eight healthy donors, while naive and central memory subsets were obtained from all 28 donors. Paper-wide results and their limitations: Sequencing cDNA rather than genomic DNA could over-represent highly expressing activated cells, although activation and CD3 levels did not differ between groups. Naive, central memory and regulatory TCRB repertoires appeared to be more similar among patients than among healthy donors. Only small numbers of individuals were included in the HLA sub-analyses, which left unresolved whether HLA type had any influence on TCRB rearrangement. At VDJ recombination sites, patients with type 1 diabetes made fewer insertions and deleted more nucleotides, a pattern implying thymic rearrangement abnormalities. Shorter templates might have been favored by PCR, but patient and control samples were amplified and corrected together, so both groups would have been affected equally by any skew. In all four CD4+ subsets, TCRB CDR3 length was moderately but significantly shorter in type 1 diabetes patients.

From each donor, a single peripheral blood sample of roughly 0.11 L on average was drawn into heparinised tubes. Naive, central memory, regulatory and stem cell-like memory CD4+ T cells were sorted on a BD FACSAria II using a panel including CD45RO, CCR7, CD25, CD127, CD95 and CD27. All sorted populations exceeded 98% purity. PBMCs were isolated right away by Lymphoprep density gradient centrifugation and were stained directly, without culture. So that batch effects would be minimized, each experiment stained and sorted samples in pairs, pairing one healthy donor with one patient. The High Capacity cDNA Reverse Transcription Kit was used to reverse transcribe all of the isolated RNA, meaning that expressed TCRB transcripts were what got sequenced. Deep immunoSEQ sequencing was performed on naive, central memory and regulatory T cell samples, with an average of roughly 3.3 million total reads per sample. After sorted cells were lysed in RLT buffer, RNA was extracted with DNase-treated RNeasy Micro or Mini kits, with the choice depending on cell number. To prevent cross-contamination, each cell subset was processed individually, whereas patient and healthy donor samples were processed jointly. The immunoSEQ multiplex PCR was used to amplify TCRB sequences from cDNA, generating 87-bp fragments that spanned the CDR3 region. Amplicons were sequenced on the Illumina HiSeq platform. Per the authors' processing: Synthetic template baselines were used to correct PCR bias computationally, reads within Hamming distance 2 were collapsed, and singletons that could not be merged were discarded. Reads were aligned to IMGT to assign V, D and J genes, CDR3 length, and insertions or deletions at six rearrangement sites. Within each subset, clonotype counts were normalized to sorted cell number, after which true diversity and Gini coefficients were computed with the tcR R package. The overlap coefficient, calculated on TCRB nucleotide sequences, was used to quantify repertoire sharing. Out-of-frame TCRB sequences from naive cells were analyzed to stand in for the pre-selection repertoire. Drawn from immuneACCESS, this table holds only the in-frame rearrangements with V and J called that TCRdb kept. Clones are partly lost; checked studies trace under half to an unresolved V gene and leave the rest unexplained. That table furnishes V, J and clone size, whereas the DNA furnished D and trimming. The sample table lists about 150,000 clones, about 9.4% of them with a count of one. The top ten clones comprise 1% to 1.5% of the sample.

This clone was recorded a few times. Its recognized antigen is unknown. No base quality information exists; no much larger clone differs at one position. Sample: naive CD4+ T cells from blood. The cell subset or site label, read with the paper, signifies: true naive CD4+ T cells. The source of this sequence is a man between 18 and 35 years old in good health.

The nucleotide sequence reads as follows: TGCGCCAGCAGCCCACAGGTTCTGTCGCAGGCGGGGGGCTACACCTTC. Translated, it gives CASSPQVLSQAGGYTF. The rearranged segments are TRBV4-3 and TRBJ1-2, with TRBD1 perhaps the D gene, on 5 matching bases. CDR3 length: 16 amino acids, cysteine to phenylalanine. The entry retains the CDR3 DNA only, 48 bases that are in frame from base 1. V loses 4 bases of germline sequence and J loses 8 bases, and the interval between the two ends is 23 bases. Via the germline V gene, CDR1 is LGHNA and CDR2 YSLEER.